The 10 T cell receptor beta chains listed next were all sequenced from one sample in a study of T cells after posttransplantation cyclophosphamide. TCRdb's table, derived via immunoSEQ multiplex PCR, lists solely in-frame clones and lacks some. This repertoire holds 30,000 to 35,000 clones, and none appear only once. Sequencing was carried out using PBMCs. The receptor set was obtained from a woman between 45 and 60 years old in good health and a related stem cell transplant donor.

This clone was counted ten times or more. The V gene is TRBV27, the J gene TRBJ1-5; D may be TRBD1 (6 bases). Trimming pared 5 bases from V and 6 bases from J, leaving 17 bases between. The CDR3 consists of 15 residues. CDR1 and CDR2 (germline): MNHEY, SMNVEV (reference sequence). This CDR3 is CASSALSGAGQPQHF. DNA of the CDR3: TGTGCCAGCAGTGCACTATCAGGGGCCGGTCAGCCCCAGCATTTT.

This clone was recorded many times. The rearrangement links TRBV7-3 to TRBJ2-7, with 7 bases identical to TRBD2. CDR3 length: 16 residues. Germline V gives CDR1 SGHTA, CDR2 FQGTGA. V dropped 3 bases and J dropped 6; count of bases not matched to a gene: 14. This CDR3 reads CASSLSGATSPIEQYF. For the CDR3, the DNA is TGTGCCAGCAGCTTGTCAGGCGCGACTAGCCCCATCGAGCAGTACTTC.

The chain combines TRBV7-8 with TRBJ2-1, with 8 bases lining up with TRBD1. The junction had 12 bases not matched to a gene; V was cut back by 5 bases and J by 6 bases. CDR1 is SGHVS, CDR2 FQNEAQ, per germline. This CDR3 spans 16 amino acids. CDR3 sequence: CASSARQGPDSNEQFF. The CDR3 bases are TGTGCCAGCAGCGCGCGACAGGGGCCCGATTCCAATGAGCAGTTCTTC.

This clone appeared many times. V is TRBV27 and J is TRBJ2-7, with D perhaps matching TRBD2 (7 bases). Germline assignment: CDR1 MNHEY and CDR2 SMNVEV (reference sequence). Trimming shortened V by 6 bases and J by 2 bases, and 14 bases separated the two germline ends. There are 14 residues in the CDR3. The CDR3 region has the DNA TGTGCCAGCAGGACTAGCAGGGGCCCCTACGAGCAGTACTTC. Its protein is CASRTSRGPYEQYF.

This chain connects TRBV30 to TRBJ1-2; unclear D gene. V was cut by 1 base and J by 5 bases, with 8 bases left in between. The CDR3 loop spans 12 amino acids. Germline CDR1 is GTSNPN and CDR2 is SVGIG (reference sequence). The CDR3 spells CAWSGIGYGYTF. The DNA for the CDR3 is TGTGCCTGGAGTGGTATCGGGTATGGCTACACCTTC.

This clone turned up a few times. The CDR3 DNA follows: TGTGCCAGCAGCCCCGACAGGGCCCTCGGCGAGCAGTACTTC. The encoded protein is CASSPDRALGEQYF. The chain links TRBV7-2 to TRBJ2-7, with 7 bases aligning to TRBD1. Trimming removed 5 bases from V and 6 bases from J; junction bases left unmatched: 10. CDR1 and CDR2 from the germline V gene are SGHTA and FQGNSA. CDR3 length: 14 amino acids.

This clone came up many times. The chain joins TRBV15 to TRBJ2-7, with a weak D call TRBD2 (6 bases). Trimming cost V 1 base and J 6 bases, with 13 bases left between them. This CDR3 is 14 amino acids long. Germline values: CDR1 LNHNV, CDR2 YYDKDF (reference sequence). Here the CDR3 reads CATSRGGVGGEQYF. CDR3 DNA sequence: TGTGCCACCAGCAGAGGGGGGGTCGGGGGCGAGCAGTACTTC.

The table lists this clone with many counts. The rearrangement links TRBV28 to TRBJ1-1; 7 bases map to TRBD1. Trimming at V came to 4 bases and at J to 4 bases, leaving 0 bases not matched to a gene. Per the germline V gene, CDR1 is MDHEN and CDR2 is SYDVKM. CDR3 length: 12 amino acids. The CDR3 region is CASSYRGTEAFF. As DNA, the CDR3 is TGTGCCAGCAGTTACAGGGGCACTGAAGCTTTCTTT.

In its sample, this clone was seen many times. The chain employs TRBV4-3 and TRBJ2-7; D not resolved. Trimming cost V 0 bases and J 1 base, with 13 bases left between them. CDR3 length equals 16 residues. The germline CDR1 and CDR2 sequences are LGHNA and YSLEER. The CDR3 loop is CASSQDSRYTSYEQYF. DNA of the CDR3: TGCGCCAGCAGCCAAGATTCGCGGTACACTTCCTACGAGCAGTACTTC.

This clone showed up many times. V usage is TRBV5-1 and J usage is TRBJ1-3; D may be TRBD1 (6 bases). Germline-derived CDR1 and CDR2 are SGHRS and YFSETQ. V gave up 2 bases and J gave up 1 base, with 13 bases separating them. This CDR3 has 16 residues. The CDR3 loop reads CASSFDPDRSGNTIYF. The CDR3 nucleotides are TGCGCCAGCAGCTTTGATCCCGACAGGTCTGGAAACACCATATATTTT.